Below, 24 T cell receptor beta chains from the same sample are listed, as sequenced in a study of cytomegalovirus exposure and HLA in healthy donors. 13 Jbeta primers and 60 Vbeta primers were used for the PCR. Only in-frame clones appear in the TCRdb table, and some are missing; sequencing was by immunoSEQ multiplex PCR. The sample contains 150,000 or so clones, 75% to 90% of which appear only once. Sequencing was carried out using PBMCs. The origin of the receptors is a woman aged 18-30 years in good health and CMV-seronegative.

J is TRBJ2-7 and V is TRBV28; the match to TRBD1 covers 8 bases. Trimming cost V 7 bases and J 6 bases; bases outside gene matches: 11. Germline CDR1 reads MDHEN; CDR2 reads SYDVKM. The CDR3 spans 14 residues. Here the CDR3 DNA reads TGTGCCAGCATCCCGTGGCAGGGGGCTGGCGAGCAGTACTTC. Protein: CASIPWQGAGEQYF.

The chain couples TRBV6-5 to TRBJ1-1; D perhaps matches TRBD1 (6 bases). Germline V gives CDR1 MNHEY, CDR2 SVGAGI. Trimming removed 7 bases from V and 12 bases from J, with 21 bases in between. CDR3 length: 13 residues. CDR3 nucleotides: TGTGCCAGCACCGAGGGGGTCTTTAAAGGGACTTTCTTT. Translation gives CASTEGVFKGTFF.

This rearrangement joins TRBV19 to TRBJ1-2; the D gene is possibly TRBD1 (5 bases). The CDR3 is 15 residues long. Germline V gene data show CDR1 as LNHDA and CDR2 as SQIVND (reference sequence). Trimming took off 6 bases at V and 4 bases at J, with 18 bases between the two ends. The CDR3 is CASRLGGYRSYGYTF. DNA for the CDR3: TGTGCCAGTAGACTCGGGGGGTATCGGTCCTATGGCTACACCTTC.

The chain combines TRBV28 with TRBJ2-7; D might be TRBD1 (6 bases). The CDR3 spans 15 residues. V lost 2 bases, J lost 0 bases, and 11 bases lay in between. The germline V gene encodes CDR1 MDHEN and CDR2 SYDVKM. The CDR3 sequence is CASSLIGQSSYEQYF. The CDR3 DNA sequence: TGTGCCAGCAGTTTAATAGGACAGAGCTCCTACGAGCAGTACTTC.

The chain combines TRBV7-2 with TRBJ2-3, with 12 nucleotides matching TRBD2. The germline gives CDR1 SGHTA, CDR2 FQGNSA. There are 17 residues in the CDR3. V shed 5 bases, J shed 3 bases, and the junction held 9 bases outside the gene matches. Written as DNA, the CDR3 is TGTGCCAGCAGCAAAATTGGACTAGCGGGGAATACAGATACGCAGTATTTT. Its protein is CASSKIGLAGNTDTQYF. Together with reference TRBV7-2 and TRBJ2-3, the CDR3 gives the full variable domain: GAGVSQSPSNKVTEKGKDVELRCDPISGHTALYWYRQSLGQGLEFLIYFQGNSAPDKSGLPSDRFSAERTGGSVSTLTIQRTQQEDSAVYLCASSKIGLAGNTDTQYFGPGTRLTVL.

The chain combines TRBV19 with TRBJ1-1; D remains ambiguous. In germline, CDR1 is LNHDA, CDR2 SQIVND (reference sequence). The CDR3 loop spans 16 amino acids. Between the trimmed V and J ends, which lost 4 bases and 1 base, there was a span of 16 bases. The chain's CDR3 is CASSTPVYGQNTEAFF. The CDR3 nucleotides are TGTGCCAGTAGTACCCCGGTTTATGGTCAGAACACTGAAGCTTTCTTT.

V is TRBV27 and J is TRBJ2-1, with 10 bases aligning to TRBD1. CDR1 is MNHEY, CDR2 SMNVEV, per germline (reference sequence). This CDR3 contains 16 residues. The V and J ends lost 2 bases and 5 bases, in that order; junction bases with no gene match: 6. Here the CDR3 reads CASSLVPGQGNNEQFF. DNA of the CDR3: TGTGCCAGCAGTTTAGTACCGGGACAGGGGAACAATGAGCAGTTCTTC.

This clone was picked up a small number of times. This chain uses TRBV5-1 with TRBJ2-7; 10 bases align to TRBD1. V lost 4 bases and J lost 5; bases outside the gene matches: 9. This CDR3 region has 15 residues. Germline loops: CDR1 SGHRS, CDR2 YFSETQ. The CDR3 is CASSPRTGGPNEQYF. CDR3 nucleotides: TGCGCCAGCAGCCCTAGGACAGGGGGGCCCAACGAGCAGTACTTC.

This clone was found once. This chain's CDR3 is CASSGLLAGTEQYF. CDR3 nucleotides: TGTGCCAGCAGTGGGCTACTAGCGGGCACTGAGCAGTACTTC. The V and J genes are TRBV27 and TRBJ2-7; 9 bases agree with TRBD2. The ends lost 5 bases at V and 7 bases at J; junction bases unmatched: 9. There are 14 residues in the CDR3. Looked up from germline, CDR1 is MNHEY and CDR2 is SMNVEV (reference sequence).

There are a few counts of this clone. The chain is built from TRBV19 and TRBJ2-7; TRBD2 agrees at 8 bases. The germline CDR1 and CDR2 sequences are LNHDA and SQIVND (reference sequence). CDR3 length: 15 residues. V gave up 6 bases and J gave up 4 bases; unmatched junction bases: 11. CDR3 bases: TGTGCCAGTAGCCCTAAGGGACTAGGGTTTTACGAGCAGTACTTC. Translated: CASSPKGLGFYEQYF. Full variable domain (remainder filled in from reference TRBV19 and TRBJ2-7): DGGITQSPKYLFRKEGQNVTLSCEQNLNHDAMYWYRQDPGQGLRLIYYSQIVNDFQKGDIAEGYSVSREKKESFPLTVTSAQKNPTAFYLCASSPKGLGFYEQYFGPGTRLTVT.

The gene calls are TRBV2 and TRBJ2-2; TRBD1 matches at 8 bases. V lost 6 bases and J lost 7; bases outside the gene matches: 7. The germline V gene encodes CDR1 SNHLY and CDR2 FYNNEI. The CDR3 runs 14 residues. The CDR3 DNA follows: TGTGCCAGCAGAAAGACAGGGGTGGTCGGGGAGCTGTTTTTT. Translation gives CASRKTGVVGELFF.

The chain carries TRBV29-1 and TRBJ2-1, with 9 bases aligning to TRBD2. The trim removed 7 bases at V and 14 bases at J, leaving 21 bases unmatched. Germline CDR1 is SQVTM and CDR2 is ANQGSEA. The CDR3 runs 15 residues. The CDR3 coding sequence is TGCAGCGCTATCTTTCGGGGGATAGCGGGAGAATCGGAGTTCTTC. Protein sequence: CSAIFRGIAGESEFF.

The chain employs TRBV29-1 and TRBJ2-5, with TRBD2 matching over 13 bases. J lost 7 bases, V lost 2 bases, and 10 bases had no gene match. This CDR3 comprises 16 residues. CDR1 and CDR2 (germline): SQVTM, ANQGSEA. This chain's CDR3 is CSVERLLAGGLGTQYF. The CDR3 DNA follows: TGCAGCGTTGAACGATTACTAGCGGGGGGGCTTGGGACCCAGTACTTC.

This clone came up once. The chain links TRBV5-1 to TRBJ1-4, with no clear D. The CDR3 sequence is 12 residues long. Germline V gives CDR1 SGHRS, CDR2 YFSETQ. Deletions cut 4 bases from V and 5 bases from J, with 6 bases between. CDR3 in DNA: TGCGCCAGCAGCGGCCCGAATGAAAAACTGTTTTTT. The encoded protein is CASSGPNEKLFF.

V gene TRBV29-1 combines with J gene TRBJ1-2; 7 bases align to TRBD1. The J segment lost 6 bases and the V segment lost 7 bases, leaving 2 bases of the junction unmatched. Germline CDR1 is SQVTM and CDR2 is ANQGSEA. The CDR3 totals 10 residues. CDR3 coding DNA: TGCAGCGCTGACAGGGATGGCTACACCTTC. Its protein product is CSADRDGYTF.

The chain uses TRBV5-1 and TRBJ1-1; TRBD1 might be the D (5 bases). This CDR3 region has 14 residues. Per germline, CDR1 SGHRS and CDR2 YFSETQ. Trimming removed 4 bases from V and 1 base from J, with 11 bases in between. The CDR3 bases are TGCGCCAGCAGCCTAACCGGGGGGAACACTGAAGCTTTCTTT. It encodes CASSLTGGNTEAFF.

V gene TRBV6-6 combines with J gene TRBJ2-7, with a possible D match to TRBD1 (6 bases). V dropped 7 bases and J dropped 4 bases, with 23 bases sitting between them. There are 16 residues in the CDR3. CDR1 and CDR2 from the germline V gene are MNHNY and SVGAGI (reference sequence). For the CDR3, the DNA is TGTGCCAGCACCTTGGGCCTGAGCAGGGGCGGATACGAGCAGTACTTC. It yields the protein CASTLGLSRGGYEQYF.

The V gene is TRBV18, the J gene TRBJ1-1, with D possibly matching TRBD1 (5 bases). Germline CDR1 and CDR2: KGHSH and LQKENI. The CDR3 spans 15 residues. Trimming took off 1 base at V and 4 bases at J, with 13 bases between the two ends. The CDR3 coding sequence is TGTGCCAGCTCACCACTACCGGGGGGAATCACTGAAGCTTTCTTT. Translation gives CASSPLPGGITEAFF.

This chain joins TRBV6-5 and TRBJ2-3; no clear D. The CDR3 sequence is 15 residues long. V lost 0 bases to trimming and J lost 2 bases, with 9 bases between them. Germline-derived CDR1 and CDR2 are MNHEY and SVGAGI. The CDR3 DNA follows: TGTGCCAGCAGTTACTCGAAGTGGCCCACAGATACGCAGTATTTT. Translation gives CASSYSKWPTDTQYF.

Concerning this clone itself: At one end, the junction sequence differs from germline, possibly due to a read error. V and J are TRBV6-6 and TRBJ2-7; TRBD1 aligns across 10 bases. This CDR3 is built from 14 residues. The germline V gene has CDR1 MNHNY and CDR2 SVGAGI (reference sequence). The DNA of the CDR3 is TGTGCCGGCAGTTCGACAGGGGGCGCCTACGAGCAGTACTTC. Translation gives CAGSSTGGAYEQYF.

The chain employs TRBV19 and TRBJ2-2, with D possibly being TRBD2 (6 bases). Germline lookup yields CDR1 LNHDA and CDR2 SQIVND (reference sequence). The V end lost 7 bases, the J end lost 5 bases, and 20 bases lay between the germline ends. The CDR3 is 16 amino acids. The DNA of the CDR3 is TGTGCCAGTAATGTGGAGGGGCGCGTAAATACCGGGGAGCTGTTTTTT. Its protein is CASNVEGRVNTGELFF.

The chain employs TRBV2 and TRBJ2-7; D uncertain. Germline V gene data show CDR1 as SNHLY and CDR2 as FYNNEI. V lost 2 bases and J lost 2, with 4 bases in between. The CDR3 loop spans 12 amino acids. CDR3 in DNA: TGTGCCAGCAGTGAAACGGCCTACGAGCAGTACTTC. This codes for CASSETAYEQYF. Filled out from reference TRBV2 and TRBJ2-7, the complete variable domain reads EPEVTQTPSHQVTQMGQEVILRCVPISNHLYFYWYRQILGQKVEFLVSFYNNEISEKSEIFDDQFSVERPDGSNFTLKIRSTKLEDSAMYFCASSETAYEQYFGPGTRLTVT.

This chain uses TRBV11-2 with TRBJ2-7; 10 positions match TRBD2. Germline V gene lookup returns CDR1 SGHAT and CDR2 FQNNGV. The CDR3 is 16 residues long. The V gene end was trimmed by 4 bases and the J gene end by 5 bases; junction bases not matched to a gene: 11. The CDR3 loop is CASSSQREGFGDEQYF. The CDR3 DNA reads TGTGCCAGCAGCTCCCAGCGGGAGGGGTTTGGGGACGAGCAGTACTTC. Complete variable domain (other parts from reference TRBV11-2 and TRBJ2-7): EAGVAQSPRYKIIEKRQSVAFWCNPISGHATLYWYQQILGQGPKLLIQFQNNGVVDDSQLPKDRFSAERLKGVDSTLKIQPAKLEDSAVYLCASSSQREGFGDEQYFGPGTRLTVT.

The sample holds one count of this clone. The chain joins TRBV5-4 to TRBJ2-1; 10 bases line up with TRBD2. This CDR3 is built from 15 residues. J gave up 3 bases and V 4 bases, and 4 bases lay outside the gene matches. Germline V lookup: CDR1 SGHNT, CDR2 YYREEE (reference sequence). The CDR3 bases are TGTGCCAGCAGCCCTGCTAGCGGGAGCTACAATGAGCAGTTCTTC. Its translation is CASSPASGSYNEQFF.